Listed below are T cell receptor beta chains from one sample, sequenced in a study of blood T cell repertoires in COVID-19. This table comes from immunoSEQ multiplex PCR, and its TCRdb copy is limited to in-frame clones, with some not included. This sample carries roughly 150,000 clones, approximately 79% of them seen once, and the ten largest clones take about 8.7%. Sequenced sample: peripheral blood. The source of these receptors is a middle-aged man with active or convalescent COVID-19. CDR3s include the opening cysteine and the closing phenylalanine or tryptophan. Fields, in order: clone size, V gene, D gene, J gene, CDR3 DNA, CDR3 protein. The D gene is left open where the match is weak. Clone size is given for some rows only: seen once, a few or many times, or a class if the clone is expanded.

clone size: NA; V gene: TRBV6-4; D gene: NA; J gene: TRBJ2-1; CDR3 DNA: TGTGCCAGCAGTGAGCGGCAGGGGGGTTCCAGGAGCTCCTACAATGAGCAGTTCTTC; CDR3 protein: CASSERQGGSRSSYNEQFF
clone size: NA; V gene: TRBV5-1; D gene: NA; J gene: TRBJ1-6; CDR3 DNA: TGCGCCAGCAGCGGCGACAGGAATTCACCCCTCCACTTT; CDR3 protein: CASSGDRNSPLHF
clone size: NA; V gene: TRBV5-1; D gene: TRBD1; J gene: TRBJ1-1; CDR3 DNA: TGCGCCAGCAGCCCTCGGACAGGGGAAATCACTGAAGCTTTCTTT; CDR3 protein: CASSPRTGEITEAFF
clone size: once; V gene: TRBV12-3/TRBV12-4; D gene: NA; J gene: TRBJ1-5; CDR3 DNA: TGTGCCAGCAGTTTACTACAGGGTCAGCCCCAGCATTTT; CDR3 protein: CASSLLQGQPQHF
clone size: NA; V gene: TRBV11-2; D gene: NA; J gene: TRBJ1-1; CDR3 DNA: TGTGCCAGCAGTCAGGGCTTTGACACTGAAGCTTTCTTT; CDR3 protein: CASSQGFDTEAFF
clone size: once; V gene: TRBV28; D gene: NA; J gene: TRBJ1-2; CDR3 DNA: TGTGCCAGCAGCAGTTCTGGCTACTATGGCTACACCTTC; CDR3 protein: CASSSSGYYGYTF
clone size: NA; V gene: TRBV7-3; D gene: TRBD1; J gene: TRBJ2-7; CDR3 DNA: TGTGCCAGCAGCCTCGTCGGGACAGACCCCTACGAGCAGTACTTC; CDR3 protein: CASSLVGTDPYEQYF
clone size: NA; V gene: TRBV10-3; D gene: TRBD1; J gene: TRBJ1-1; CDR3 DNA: TGTGCCATCAGTGGACAGGGGGCGAACACTGAAGCTTTCTTT; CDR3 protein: CAISGQGANTEAFF
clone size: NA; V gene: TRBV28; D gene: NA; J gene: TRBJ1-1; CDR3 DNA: TGTGCCAGCAGTTTAGCCACGGTGAACACTGAAGCTTTCTTT; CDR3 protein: CASSLATVNTEAFF
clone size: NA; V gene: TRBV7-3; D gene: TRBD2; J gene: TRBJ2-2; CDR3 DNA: TGTGCCAGCAGCTTACTAGCGGGCTACACCGGGGAGCTGTTTTTT; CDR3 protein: CASSLLAGYTGELFF
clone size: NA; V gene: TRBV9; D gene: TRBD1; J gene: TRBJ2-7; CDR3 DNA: TGTGCCAGCAGCTTATTCCCGGGACAGGGCTACGAGCAGTACTTC; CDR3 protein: CASSLFPGQGYEQYF
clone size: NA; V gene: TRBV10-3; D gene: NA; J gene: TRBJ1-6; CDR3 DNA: TGTGCCATCAGTGAGTCTTTGGAGTCACCCCTCCACTTT; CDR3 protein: CAISESLESPLHF
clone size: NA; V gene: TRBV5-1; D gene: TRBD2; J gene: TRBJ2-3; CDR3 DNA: TGCGCCAGCAGCTTGCTTAGCGGGGGGGCAGATACGCAGTATTTT; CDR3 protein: CASSLLSGGADTQYF
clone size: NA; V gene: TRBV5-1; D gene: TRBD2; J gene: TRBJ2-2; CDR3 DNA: TGCGCCAGCACCCCTAGCGGGGACACCGGGGAGCTGTTTTTT; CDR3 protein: CASTPSGDTGELFF
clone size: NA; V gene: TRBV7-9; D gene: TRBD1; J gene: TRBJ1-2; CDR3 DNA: TGTGCCAGCAGCGTGTCAGGGGGTGACTATGGCTACACCTTC; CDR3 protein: CASSVSGGDYGYTF
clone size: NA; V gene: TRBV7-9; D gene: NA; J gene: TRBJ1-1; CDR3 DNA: TGTGCCAGCAGCTTCACCGCGGAGGGGACTGAAGCTTTCTTT; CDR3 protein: CASSFTAEGTEAFF
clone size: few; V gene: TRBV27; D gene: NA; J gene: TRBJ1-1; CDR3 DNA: TGTGCCAGCAGTTTTGCAGGGGATACTGAAGCTTTCTTT; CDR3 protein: CASSFAGDTEAFF
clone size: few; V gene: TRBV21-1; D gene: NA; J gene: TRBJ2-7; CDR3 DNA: TGTGCCAGCAGCTTCCGGGACAGGGAACCCTACGAGCAGTACTTC; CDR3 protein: CASSFRDREPYEQYF
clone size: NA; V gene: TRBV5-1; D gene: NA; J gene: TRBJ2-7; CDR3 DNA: TGCGCCAGCAGCTTGCCGGGACTCCTCTACGAGCAGTACTTC; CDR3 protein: CASSLPGLLYEQYF
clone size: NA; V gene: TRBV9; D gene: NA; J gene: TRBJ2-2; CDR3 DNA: TGTGCCAGCAGTGATTTTCCCGGGACTTTCGCGGACACCGGGGAGCTGTTTTTT; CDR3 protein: CASSDFPGTFADTGELFF
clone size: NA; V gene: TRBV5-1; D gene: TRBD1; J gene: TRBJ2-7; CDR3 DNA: TGCGCCAGCAGCCTCCGAGGGACAGGGAGCGAGCAGTACTTC; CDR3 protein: CASSLRGTGSEQYF
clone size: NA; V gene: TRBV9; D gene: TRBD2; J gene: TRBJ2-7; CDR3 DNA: TGTGCCAGCAGCCCCCCAACTAGCGTATACGAGCAGTACTTC; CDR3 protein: CASSPPTSVYEQYF
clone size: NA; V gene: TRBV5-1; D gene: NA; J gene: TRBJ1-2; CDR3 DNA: TGCGCCAGCAGCTTGTCAGGGGCCAATGGCTACACCTTC; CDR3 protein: CASSLSGANGYTF
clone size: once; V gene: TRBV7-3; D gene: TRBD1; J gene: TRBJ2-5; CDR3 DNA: TGTGCCAGCAGCTCAATGGGACAGGGGAGGGAGACCCAGTACTTC; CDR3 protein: CASSSMGQGRETQYF
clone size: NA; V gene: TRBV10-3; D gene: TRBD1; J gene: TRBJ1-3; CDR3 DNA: TGTGCCATCAGTGAGTCAGGAGGGGGCTCGTATGGAAACACCATATATTTT; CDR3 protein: CAISESGGGSYGNTIYF
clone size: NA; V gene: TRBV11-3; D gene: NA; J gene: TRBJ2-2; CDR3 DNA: TGTGCCAGCAGCACCCGGAGGGGGGGGGTCACCGGGGAGCTGTTTTTT; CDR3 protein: CASSTRRGGVTGELFF
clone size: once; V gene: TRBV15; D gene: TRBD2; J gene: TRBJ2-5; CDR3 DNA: TGTGCCACCAGCAGAGCCCCGGGGAGGGGTGGCGAGACCCAGTACTTC; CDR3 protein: CATSRAPGRGGETQYF
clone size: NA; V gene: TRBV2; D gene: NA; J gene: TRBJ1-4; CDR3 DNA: TGTGCCAGCACGGGGGGAGGAAAACTGTTTTTT; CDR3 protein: CASTGGGKLFF
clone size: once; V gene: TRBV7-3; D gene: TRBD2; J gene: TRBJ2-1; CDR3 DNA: TGTGCCAGCAGCTTAACTAGCGGGATGGATGAGCAGTTCTTC; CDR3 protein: CASSLTSGMDEQFF